The 24 T cell receptor beta chains in this list originate from one sample, sequenced in a study of tumor T cells in aggressive B-cell lymphoma. Here immunoSEQ multiplex PCR was the method, and the copy in TCRdb shows in-frame clones only, minus some. The repertoire holds around 10,000 clones, with 85% to 95% as singletons. Sequenced input: tumor tissue. The receptors were sampled from an adult with diffuse large B cell lymphoma.

V usage is TRBV6-6 and J usage is TRBJ2-5; unclear D gene. The better agreement between TRBJ2-7 and the DNA end casts doubt on the J call. In germline, CDR1 is MNHNY, CDR2 SVGAGI (reference sequence). The CDR3 has 11 residues. The CDR3 spells CASSAAYEQYF. Written as DNA, the CDR3 is TGTGCCAGCAGCGCCGCATACGAGCAGTACTTC.

The V call is TRBV27, the J call TRBJ2-1; 9 bases are a match to TRBD1. The CDR3 runs 15 residues. CDR1 MNHEY and CDR2 SMNVEV come from the germline V gene (reference sequence). Trimming cost V 6 bases and J 0 bases; bases outside gene matches: 3. The DNA for the CDR3 is TGTGCCAGCAGGTCGGGACAGGGCTCCTACAATGAGCAGTTCTTC. Protein product: CASRSGQGSYNEQFF.

The chain recombines TRBV5-6 with TRBJ2-7, with D hard to call. V was cut by 2 bases and J by 3 bases, with 3 bases left in between. The germline V gene encodes CDR1 SGHDT and CDR2 YYEEEE. CDR3 size: 11 residues. CDR3 in amino acids: CASSFNYEQYF. CDR3 nucleotide sequence: TGTGCCAGCAGCTTTAACTACGAGCAGTACTTC.

The chain joins TRBV4-1 to TRBJ2-1; a weak D match, TRBD1 (6 bases). Trimming left V 4 bases short and J 8 bases short, with 18 bases between. The CDR3 is 15 amino acids. CDR1 is MGHRA and CDR2 is YSYEKL in the germline V gene. DNA for the CDR3: TGCGCCAGCAGCCTTGGGTGGGGGCCGGGTTATGAGCAGTTCTTC. Translation gives CASSLGWGPGYEQFF.

This chain links TRBV6-1 with TRBJ2-6; possibly TRBD1 for D (5 bases). Trimming pared 7 bases from V and 0 bases from J, leaving 10 bases between. The CDR3 runs 15 residues. Germline lookup yields CDR1 MNHNS and CDR2 SASEGT. The CDR3 loop is CASTKGPSGANVLTF. For the CDR3, the DNA is TGTGCCAGCACTAAGGGGCCCTCTGGGGCCAACGTCCTGACTTTC.

The chain has TRBV19 and TRBJ1-3, with D hard to call. V shed 3 bases and J shed 0 bases, with 9 bases lying between them. Germline V lookup: CDR1 LNHDA, CDR2 SQIVND (reference sequence). This CDR3 is built from 15 residues. CDR3 loop: CASSIGGFSGNTIYF. In nucleotides, the CDR3 is TGTGCCAGTAGTATCGGAGGATTCTCTGGAAACACCATATATTTT.

This chain joins TRBV7-8 and TRBJ1-1; 9 nucleotides line up with TRBD1. The CDR3 is 18 amino acids. The junction had 20 bases not matched to a gene; V was cut back by 6 bases and J by 6 bases. Germline V gene data show CDR1 as SGHVS and CDR2 as FQNEAQ. The CDR3 sequence is CASRLRGDRVLPVAEAFF. CDR3 nucleotides: TGTGCCAGCAGGCTTAGGGGGGACAGGGTCCTCCCAGTCGCTGAAGCTTTCTTT.

V usage is TRBV4-1 and J usage is TRBJ2-7, with a weak D call TRBD2 (6 bases). This CDR3 spans 15 amino acids. CDR1 and CDR2 from the germline V gene are MGHRA and YSYEKL. Trimming left V 3 bases short and J 2 bases short, with 14 bases between. For the CDR3, the DNA is TGCGCCAGCAGCCAGCCGGGACTGTCCCCCTACGAGCAGTACTTC. It encodes CASSQPGLSPYEQYF.

The rearrangement links TRBV19 to TRBJ1-1; D is ambiguous. The CDR3 runs to 11 residues. Trimming took off 4 bases at V and 7 bases at J, with 7 bases between the two ends. Germline V gene data show CDR1 as LNHDA and CDR2 as SQIVND (reference sequence). CDR3 in DNA: TGTGCCAGTAGTACCAGTAATGAAGCTTTCTTT. Protein product: CASSTSNEAFF.

This CDR3 reads CASSEGRGYGYTF. For the CDR3, the DNA is TGTGCCAGCAGTGAAGGCAGGGGCTATGGCTACACCTTC. This chain connects TRBV6-4 to TRBJ1-2; D is perhaps TRBD1 (6 bases). V lost 3 bases and J lost 4, with 9 bases in between. The CDR3 contains 13 residues. Germline V gene lookup returns CDR1 MRHNA and CDR2 SNTAGT.

V gene TRBV2 combines with J gene TRBJ2-7; TRBD2 might be the D (6 bases). Germline V gene lookup returns CDR1 SNHLY and CDR2 FYNNEI. Trimming left V 1 base short and J 2 bases short, with 12 bases between. The CDR3 extends over 15 amino acids. CDR3 DNA: TGTGCCAGCAGTGAAGAAGGGCGGGGCACCTACGAGCAGTACTTC. Its translation: CASSEEGRGTYEQYF.

This rearrangement joins TRBV25-1 to TRBJ1-2; possible D gene TRBD1, 5 bases. From germline, CDR1 is MGHDK and CDR2 SYGVNS. The CDR3 runs to 13 residues. The germline V and J ends were trimmed by 2 bases and 8 bases, with 12 bases remaining between them. The CDR3 DNA sequence: TGTGCCAGCAGTGAAAACTCCCGGGGGGGCTACACCTTC. Residues: CASSENSRGGYTF.

This rearrangement joins TRBV12-1 to TRBJ2-5; TRBD2, the table's D call, lacks a check against the DNA. TRBV12-1 is shown as a pseudogene. The CDR3 runs to 15 residues. The CDR3 DNA follows: TGTGCCAGCAGCTTTTTTCGCGGGGGTCGGGAGACCCAGTACTTC. It yields the protein CASSFFRGGRETQYF.

The CDR3 DNA sequence: TGTGCCAGCAGGCTACAGGGGACTAATCAGCCCCAGCATTTT. This sequence encodes CASRLQGTNQPQHF. V and J are TRBV27 and TRBJ1-5; TRBD1 matches 7 bases. After removal of 6 bases from V and 4 bases from J, the junction contained 6 bases not matched to a gene. The germline V gene encodes CDR1 MNHEY and CDR2 SMNVEV (reference sequence). CDR3 length: 14 residues.

The table lists this clone with a count of one. This chain joins TRBV15 and TRBJ2-1; 10 positions match TRBD1. The CDR3 has 14 amino acids. From germline, CDR1 is LNHNV and CDR2 YYDKDF (reference sequence). V gave up 5 bases and J gave up 7 bases; unmatched junction bases: 5. The CDR3 is CATSWGQGSNEQFF. Here the CDR3 DNA reads TGTGCCACCAGCTGGGGACAGGGGTCGAATGAGCAGTTCTTC. The variable domain in full, completed from reference TRBV15 and TRBJ2-1, reads DAMVIQNPRYQVTQFGKPVTLSCSQTLNHNVMYWYQQKSSQAPKLLFHYYDKDFNNEADTPDNFQSRRPNTSFCFLDIRSPGLGDTAMYLCATSWGQGSNEQFFGPGTRLTVL.

The chain uses TRBV6-5 and TRBJ1-6; D remains ambiguous. V was clipped by 2 bases and J by 0 bases, with 5 bases between them. Germline V gene lookup returns CDR1 MNHEY and CDR2 SVGAGI. CDR3 length: 15 amino acids. The CDR3 nucleotides read TGTGCCAGCAGTTACACGAGCTCCTATAATTCACCCCTCCACTTT. Amino acids: CASSYTSSYNSPLHF.

The CDR3 loop reads CASSLAPRGNTEAFF. The DNA for the CDR3 is TGCGCCAGCAGCTTGGCCCCCAGGGGGAACACTGAAGCTTTCTTT. The V gene is TRBV5-1, the J gene TRBJ1-1, with D maybe TRBD1 (6 bases). The CDR3 is made up of 15 amino acids. Germline V gene sequence: CDR1 SGHRS, CDR2 YFSETQ. The V gene lost 0 bases and the J gene lost 1 base, with 10 bases spanning the gap.

In its sample, this clone was seen once. The chain combines TRBV7-9 with TRBJ1-1; tentative D call: TRBD1 (5 bases). In germline, CDR1 is SEHNR, CDR2 FQNEAQ (reference sequence). The CDR3 consists of 14 residues. Trimming pared 0 bases from V and 4 bases from J, leaving 9 bases between. Here the CDR3 reads CASSLAGGITEAFF. The CDR3 DNA sequence: TGTGCCAGCAGCTTAGCGGGGGGTATCACTGAAGCTTTCTTT.

J is TRBJ2-7 and V is TRBV6-6; D is perhaps TRBD1 (6 bases). This CDR3 has 12 amino acids. Trimming shortened V by 5 bases and J by 4 bases, and 9 bases separated the two germline ends. CDR1 MNHNY and CDR2 SVGAGI come from the germline V gene (reference sequence). The CDR3 nucleotides are TGTGCCAGCAGTCAGCAGGGGTACGAGCAGTACTTC. It codes for CASSQQGYEQYF.

The chain is built from TRBV11-2 and TRBJ2-5; TRBD1 might be the D (5 bases). The J call may be mistaken, given a closer DNA end match to TRBJ2-7. This CDR3 comprises 17 residues. Germline V gene data show CDR1 as SGHAT and CDR2 as FQNNGV. The CDR3 here is CASSLAAADISPPEQYF. The CDR3 nucleotides are TGTGCCAGCAGCTTAGCCGCTGCGGACATCTCACCACCCGAGCAGTACTTC.

This clone has just one count. This chain links TRBV18 with TRBJ1-4, with D uncertain. From germline, CDR1 is KGHSH and CDR2 LQKENI. V lost 2 bases to trimming and J lost 9 bases, with 10 bases between them. The CDR3 sequence is 13 residues long. DNA for the CDR3: TGTGCCAGCTCACCAAACACAGACCAAAAACTGTTTTTT. Translation: CASSPNTDQKLFF.

The V and J genes are TRBV5-1 and TRBJ2-3; 9 bases are shared with TRBD2. V gave up 1 base and J gave up 2 bases; unmatched junction bases: 11. Per the germline V gene, CDR1 is SGHRS and CDR2 is YFSETQ. The CDR3 is 18 amino acids. CDR3 sequence: CASSLNSPASGNTDTQYF. The CDR3 DNA reads TGCGCCAGCAGCTTGAATTCCCCCGCTAGCGGGAACACAGATACGCAGTATTTT.

As regards this clone: The identical CDR3 is also encoded by other nucleotide sequences in the sample. J is TRBJ2-7 and V is TRBV5-1; 7 bases fit TRBD1. The V and J ends lost 3 bases and 4 bases, in that order; junction bases with no gene match: 7. Germline lookup yields CDR1 SGHRS and CDR2 YFSETQ. The CDR3 sequence is 14 residues long. The CDR3 loop reads CASSSGTVLYEQYF. The CDR3 DNA is TGCGCCAGCAGCTCGGGGACAGTCCTATACGAGCAGTACTTC.

The chain is built from TRBV4-2 and TRBJ1-6; D ambiguous. CDR3 length: 17 amino acids. Trimming stripped 0 bases from V and 3 bases from J, with 12 bases between. Germline CDR1 reads LGHNA; CDR2 reads YNFKEQ. Here the CDR3 reads CASSQEFAGSYNSPLHF. In nucleotides, the CDR3 is TGTGCCAGCAGCCAAGAATTTGCGGGAAGCTATAATTCACCCCTCCACTTT.